The entry below gives a single TCR beta chain sequence along with its context. A much bigger clone sits one base away, suggesting this may be a read error. This sample stems from a study of molecular identifiers for immune sequencing clone quantification. Every naive CD8 library was made from between about 20,000 and 1,100,000 sorted cells with 10%, 30% or 50% RNA. MiXCR, applied by TCRdb to the PCR reads, yields one record per CDR3 protein. The sample shows 300,000 to 400,000 distinct CDR3 sequences, roughly 24% of them seen only once. Germline V gene lookup returns CDR1 LNHNV and CDR2 YYDKDF (reference sequence). Between the trimmed V and J ends, which lost 3 bases and 1 base, there was a span of 6 bases. The CDR3 totals 13 residues.

The receptor's source is a human donor in good health. Some libraries in this study had Jurkat cell RNA spiked in. Sequenced input: naive CD8+ T cells from blood, with Jurkat cell RNA spiked in. Subset described: FACS-sorted CD8+CD4-CCR7+CD45RA+ naive T cells. This chain joins TRBV15 and TRBJ1-1; no reliable D call. CDR3 nucleotide sequence: TGTGCCACCAGCAGGACAAAGAACACTGAAGCTTTCTTT. Amino acids: CATSRTKNTEAFF.